The 15 T cell receptor beta chains listed next were all sequenced from one sample in a study of spatial heterogeneity in lung cancer. Stated time point: sample taken at primary tumor resection. TCRdb called the 5' RACE reads again in MiXCR, with one record for every CDR3 protein. In the table there are approximately 1,500 distinct CDR3 sequences, 10% of which are singletons. Study-level results: Tumor mutation count correlated with how many alpha and beta TCRs expanded intratumorally.

For these TCRs, the target antigens are not known. The sequencing used lung tumor tissue, collected at surgery. The receptors were sampled from a female donor with early-stage non-small cell lung cancer.

This clonotype is deemed medium-sized (0.01 to 0.1%). This beta chain is an unintended read in a library built for alpha chains; its size means little. This rearrangement joins TRBV20-1 to TRBJ2-6, with TRBD2 identical over 13 bases. This CDR3 comprises 18 residues. Germline V gene sequence: CDR1 DFQATT, CDR2 SNEGSKA (reference sequence). CDR3 in amino acids: CSDTETTSGRLGANVLTF. Written as DNA, the CDR3 is TGCAGCGACACCGAAACGACTAGCGGGAGGCTTGGGGCCAACGTCCTGACTTTC.

This clonotype came up a few times. The library was prepared for alpha chains; this beta chain is a stray read, so its frequency means little. The chain couples TRBV7-2 to TRBJ1-1; D remains unclear. Germline CDR1 is SGHTA and CDR2 is FQGNSA. V shed 4 bases and J shed 4 bases, with 4 bases lying between them. The CDR3 runs to 11 residues. The CDR3 sequence is CASSSVTEAFF. As DNA, the CDR3 is TGTGCCAGCAGCTCCGTCACTGAAGCTTTCTTT.

By proportion, this clonotype is hyperexpanded. This beta chain is a stray read from a library made for alpha chains; its abundance is not meaningful. The J gene is TRBJ2-1, the V gene TRBV7-2; the match to TRBD2 covers 14 bases. Per the germline V gene, CDR1 is SGHTA and CDR2 is FQGNSA. The CDR3 is 15 residues long. V dropped 5 bases and J dropped 7; count of bases not matched to a gene: 4. The chain's CDR3 is CASSQGLAGGNEQFF. DNA for the CDR3: TGTGCCAGCAGCCAAGGACTAGCGGGAGGTAATGAGCAGTTCTTC. Looking up the rest from reference TRBV7-2 and TRBJ2-1 gives the full variable domain: GAGVSQSPSNKVTEKGKDVELRCDPISGHTALYWYRQSLGQGLEFLIYFQGNSAPDKSGLPSDRFSAERTGGSVSTLTIQRTQQEDSAVYLCASSQGLAGGNEQFFGPGTRLTVL.

This clonotype has a handful of counts. This beta chain turned up in a library designed for alpha chains; as an off-target read, its abundance says little. The chain employs TRBV7-2 and TRBJ2-3; 8 bases map to TRBD2. Germline V lookup: CDR1 SGHTA, CDR2 FQGNSA. CDR3 length: 15 residues. V was clipped by 5 bases and J by 0 bases; unmatched bases: 4. Here the CDR3 reads CASSPSGRSTDTQYF. For the CDR3, the DNA is TGTGCCAGCAGCCCTAGCGGGCGGAGCACAGATACGCAGTATTTT.

This clonotype is deemed large. This beta chain is an off-target read within a library intended for alpha chains, so its frequency means little. The chain recombines TRBV12-3 or TRBV12-4 with TRBJ2-1, with TRBD2 matching over 11 bases. The length of the CDR3 is 15 residues. The junction had 5 bases not matched to a gene; V was cut back by 4 bases and J by 6 bases. The CDR3 loop reads CASSSLAGGSNEQFF. CDR3 bases: TGTGCCAGCAGTTCCCTAGCGGGGGGCTCCAATGAGCAGTTCTTC.

This clonotype was picked up many times. One junction end does not reproduce the germline sequence, and a read error may be involved. As an off-target read in a library built for alpha chains, this beta chain has a frequency of little significance. The chain employs TRBV12-3 or TRBV12-4 and TRBJ2-7, with 7 bases identical to TRBD2. The length of the CDR3 is 11 residues. The CDR3 region is CASKKRGGISF. DNA for the CDR3: TGTGCCAGCAAAAAGCGGGGAGGAATCTCATTC.

In its sample, this clonotype ranks as medium-sized (0.01 to 0.1%). For a library built for alpha chains, this beta chain is a stray read; little rests on its size. The rearrangement uses TRBV5-1 and TRBJ2-3, with 9 bases that match TRBD2. The germline CDR1 and CDR2 sequences are SGHRS and YFSETQ. The CDR3 is 16 amino acids. The V gene end was trimmed by 2 bases and the J gene end by 4 bases; junction bases not matched to a gene: 8. The CDR3 here is CASSLSAGGLPDTQYF. The DNA for the CDR3 is TGCGCCAGCAGCTTATCAGCGGGGGGTCTCCCAGATACGCAGTATTTT.

With respect to this clonotype: Within a library made for alpha chains, this beta chain is off target, and its count is uninformative. This chain links TRBV14 with TRBJ1-1; D is uncertain. Trimming removed 6 bases from V and 4 bases from J, with 9 bases in between. The CDR3 contains 12 residues. Germline CDR1 SGHDN, CDR2 FVKESK. In DNA form, the CDR3 reads TGTGCCAGCAGTCTGGGTAGCACTGAAGCTTTCTTT. Amino acid sequence: CASSLGSTEAFF.

This clonotype counts as medium-sized (0.01 to 0.1%). Since the library was made to target alpha chains, this beta chain is a stray read and its abundance is not meaningful. V is TRBV5-1 and J is TRBJ1-1, with 7 bases aligning to TRBD1. This CDR3 contains 14 residues. Germline V gene lookup returns CDR1 SGHRS and CDR2 YFSETQ. Trimming cost V 4 bases and J 2 bases; bases outside gene matches: 5. In DNA, the CDR3 is TGCGCCAGCAGCCGTCAGGGGGGAAACACTGAAGCTTTCTTT. This encodes CASSRQGGNTEAFF.

To note about this clonotype: This beta chain is a stray read from a library made for alpha chains; its abundance is not meaningful. The CDR3 sequence is CASSVLKGVNEQFF. The CDR3 bases are TGTGCCAGCAGTGTCCTAAAGGGGGTTAATGAGCAGTTCTTC. The V call is TRBV27, the J call TRBJ2-1; D is perhaps TRBD1 (6 bases). V was pared by 5 bases and J by 7 bases, with 15 bases between. The CDR3 totals 14 residues. Germline values: CDR1 MNHEY, CDR2 SMNVEV (reference sequence).

This clonotype was observed a handful of times. Because the library targeted alpha chains, this beta chain is an off-target read whose size means little. The V call is TRBV28, the J call TRBJ1-6; 8 bases are a match to TRBD1. The CDR3 length is 15 residues. Germline trimming cut 6 bases from V and 10 bases from J; bases unmatched to any gene: 11. The V gene's germline CDR1 is MDHEN and CDR2 SYDVKM. The CDR3, as DNA: TGTGCCAGCAGAAGGACAGGGCCGACTGGGTCACCCCTCCACTTT. Its protein is CASRRTGPTGSPLHF.

This clonotype was recorded a few times. This beta chain turned up in a library designed for alpha chains; as an off-target read, its abundance says little. The V and J genes are TRBV5-1 and TRBJ2-5; the D call may be TRBD1 or TRBD2 (6 bases each). This CDR3 has 14 residues. V was clipped by 0 bases and J by 2 bases, with 8 bases between them. Germline V CDR1 and CDR2: SGHRS, YFSETQ. The CDR3 protein is CASSLAGAQETQYF. The CDR3 nucleotides are TGCGCCAGCAGCTTGGCGGGGGCTCAAGAGACCCAGTACTTC.

By frequency in the sample, this clonotype is medium-sized (0.01 to 0.1%). This beta chain is a stray read from a library made for alpha chains; its abundance is not meaningful. The rearrangement links TRBV5-1 to TRBJ2-7; 8 nucleotides agree with TRBD2. This CDR3 has 16 residues. The trim removed 4 bases at V and 1 base at J, leaving 10 bases unmatched. Germline lookup yields CDR1 SGHRS and CDR2 YFSETQ. The CDR3 region is CASSPDGGAFSYEQYF. The CDR3 DNA reads TGCGCCAGCAGCCCGGACGGGGGGGCCTTTTCCTACGAGCAGTACTTC.

Concerning this clonotype: This beta chain turned up in a library designed for alpha chains; as an off-target read, its abundance says little. V and J are TRBV20-1 and TRBJ2-2; D not certain. The length of the CDR3 is 15 residues. V was clipped by 6 bases and J by 1 base, with 15 bases between them. Germline V gene lookup returns CDR1 DFQATT and CDR2 SNEGSKA (reference sequence). The CDR3 DNA is TGCAGTGCCCCATGGGTGCAGAAGAACACCGGGGAGCTGTTTTTT. Translating it yields CSAPWVQKNTGELFF.

As concerns this clonotype: This beta chain represents an off-target read in a library built for alpha chains; its size is of limited meaning. The V call is TRBV2, the J call TRBJ2-7; D might be TRBD1 (5 bases). V lost 4 bases and J 5 bases, leaving 6 bases between the germline ends. This CDR3 has 11 amino acids. Germline CDR1 reads SNHLY; CDR2 reads FYNNEI. The CDR3 DNA reads as TGTGCCAGCAGTGTCAGGGACGAGCAGTACTTC. Amino acids: CASSVRDEQYF.